This passage covers 29 T cell receptor gamma chains from one sample sequenced in a study of gamma delta lymphoproliferative disorders and STAT genes. TCRdb reanalyzed the multiplex PCR reads using CATT. This table holds roughly 2,500 gamma-chain clones, 15% to 20% found once. PBMCs from patients and controls supplied the genomic DNA for sequencing. Source material: blood. The origin of the receptors is a human donor with gamma-delta T-cell large granular lymphocyte leukemia.

In the case of this clone: It is unclear where the CDR3 begins or ends on the DNA, so no DNA is shown, and the CDR3 is as TCRdb lists it. The V gene corresponds to TRGV11; no J gene was called. TRGV11 is annotated as an ORF whose role is uncertain. Inclusive of both ends, the CDR3 amounts to 18 amino acids. Here the CDR3 reads CTTVPAGLVTRPYYKKLF.

As to this clone: The same CDR3 arises from other DNA sequences in this sample as well. V and J are TRGV8 and TRGJ1 or TRGJ2. Germline matching of the DNA provided the J gene here, since TCRdb leaves it blank. The V gene's germline CDR1 is VENAVY and CDR2 YDSYNSRV. The CDR3 sequence is 10 residues long. The V and J ends lost 5 bases and 10 bases, in that order; junction bases with no gene match: 5. The CDR3 spells CATWAPKKLF. The CDR3 DNA reads as TGTGCCACCTGGGCCCCGAAGAAACTCTTT.

The chain links TRGV2 to TRGJ1 or TRGJ2. TCRdb leaves out the J gene; it was filled in here by matching the DNA to germline. CDR1 is EGSNGY, CDR2 YDSYNSKV, per germline. The junction had 8 bases not matched to a gene; V was cut back by 6 bases and J by 3 bases. The length of the CDR3 is 13 residues. CDR3 nucleotide sequence: TGTGCCACCTGGTGCGGCGTTTATTATAAGAAACTCTTT. This sequence encodes CATWCGVYYKKLF.

This clone was detected a few times. The chain couples TRGV2 to TRGJ1 or TRGJ2. No J gene is reported in TCRdb; it was inferred here by comparing the DNA with germline. Germline loops: CDR1 EGSNGY, CDR2 YDSYNSKV. The CDR3 loop spans 15 amino acids. Losses at the gene ends were 0 bases for V and 3 bases for J; bases not matched to a gene: 8. The CDR3 coding sequence is TGTGCCACCTGGGACGGGCAGGGGATTTATTATAAGAAACTCTTT. Translated: CATWDGQGIYYKKLF.

Concerning this clone itself: The identical CDR3 is also encoded by other nucleotide sequences in the sample. The chain combines TRGV5 with TRGJ1 or TRGJ2. TCRdb leaves out the J gene; it was filled in here by matching the DNA to germline. The germline gives CDR1 VINAFY, CDR2 YDVSNSKD. J lost 0 bases, V lost 0 bases, and 2 bases had no gene match. CDR3 length: 14 residues. The CDR3 reads CATWDRLNYYKKLF. The CDR3 DNA is TGTGCCACCTGGGACAGGTTGAATTATTATAAGAAACTCTTT.

This clone showed up just a few times. The V call is TRGV9, the J call TRGJ1 or TRGJ2. The J gene is not listed in TCRdb, so it was assigned here from a DNA match to germline. With 0 bases clipped from V and 3 bases from J, the junction kept 8 bases outside the gene matches. CDR3 length equals 15 residues. CDR1 is GITISATS, CDR2 ISYDGTV, per germline (reference sequence). The DNA for the CDR3 is TGTGCCTTGTGGGAGGTGCATCGGGTTTATTATAAGAAACTCTTT. This encodes CALWEVHRVYYKKLF.

This chain links TRGV2 with TRGJ1 or TRGJ2. Since TCRdb gives no J gene, matching the DNA to germline was used here to assign it. V lost 5 bases, J lost 0 bases, and 7 bases stayed unmatched. Germline V gene sequence: CDR1 EGSNGY, CDR2 YDSYNSKV. This CDR3 spans 14 amino acids. The CDR3 here is CATWAVPNYYKKLF. CDR3 DNA sequence: TGTGCCACCTGGGCCGTACCGAATTATTATAAGAAACTCTTT.

The sample holds a few counts of this clone. This chain uses TRGV8 with TRGJ1 or TRGJ2. TCRdb gives no J gene; it was assigned here by matching the DNA to germline. The length of the CDR3 is 11 residues. Germline V gives CDR1 VENAVY, CDR2 YDSYNSRV. V was pared by 2 bases and J by 10 bases, with 5 bases of the junction left unmatched. Here the CDR3 reads CATWDIRKKLF. In nucleotides, the CDR3 is TGTGCCACCTGGGATATTCGCAAGAAACTCTTT.

The chain is built from TRGV10 and TRGJP1. The J gene was missing in TCRdb and was found by matching the end of the DNA to germline. TRGV10 is an ORF, and what it does is uncertain. This CDR3 contains 15 residues. The V gene end was trimmed by 8 bases and the J gene end by 3 bases; junction bases not matched to a gene: 10. The CDR3 loop reads CAAWEMGATGWFKIF. CDR3 in DNA: TGTGCTGCGTGGGAAATGGGGGCCACTGGTTGGTTCAAGATATTT.

This rearrangement joins TRGV4 to TRGJ1 or TRGJ2. The J gene was not available in TCRdb and was assigned here by matching the DNA to germline segments. Looked up from germline, CDR1 is EGSTGY and CDR2 is YDSYTSSV. With V trimmed by 4 bases and J by 0 bases, 3 bases remained unmatched. The CDR3 is 13 amino acids. CDR3 DNA sequence: TGTGCCACCTGGGAGAGGAATTATTATAAGAAACTCTTT. Its translation: CATWERNYYKKLF.

Of note for this clone: Because the CDR3's place on the DNA is in doubt, the DNA is left out and the CDR3 is given as listed by TCRdb. The J gene has no call, while the V gene is TRGV11. TRGV11 carries the ORF label, with uncertain function. The CDR3 totals 15 residues, both ends included. CDR3 sequence reads: CTTVPAGLRRCAKLF.

The V call is TRGV2, the J call TRGJ1 or TRGJ2. TCRdb records no J gene; here it was assigned by comparing the DNA to germline. Germline V gene sequence: CDR1 EGSNGY, CDR2 YDSYNSKV. This CDR3 has 14 amino acids. Germline trimming cut 2 bases from V and 0 bases from J; bases unmatched to any gene: 4. CDR3: CATWDDSNYYKKLF. The CDR3 nucleotides are TGTGCCACCTGGGACGATTCGAATTATTATAAGAAACTCTTT.

This clone counts as medium-sized (0.01 to 0.1%). This chain uses TRGV2 with TRGJ1 or TRGJ2. The J gene, left out of TCRdb, was set here by checking the DNA against germline. J was trimmed by 12 bases and V by 4 bases; bases with no gene match: 3. The CDR3 loop spans 9 amino acids. The germline V gene has CDR1 EGSNGY and CDR2 YDSYNSKV. The CDR3 nucleotides are TGTGCCACCTGGGAGGGGAAACTCTTT. Translating it yields CATWEGKLF.

The J gene is TRGJ1 or TRGJ2, the V gene TRGV4. TCRdb leaves out the J gene; it was filled in here by matching the DNA to germline. Germline V lookup: CDR1 EGSTGY, CDR2 YDSYTSSV. CDR3 length: 14 amino acids. V lost 2 bases and J lost 0; bases outside the gene matches: 4. The CDR3 nucleotides are TGTGCCACCTGGGATGAGCTGAATTATTATAAGAAACTCTTT. This gives the protein CATWDELNYYKKLF.

Points on this clone: At one end the junction does not follow the germline gene, possibly because of a read error. Other DNA sequences from this sample encode an identical CDR3 as well. This chain connects TRGV10 to TRGJ1 or TRGJ2. Because TCRdb records no J gene, it was assigned here through a match of the DNA to germline. TRGV10 is filed as an ORF, its function uncertain. The CDR3 is 12 amino acids. The CDR3 protein is CAAWGNYYKKLF. CDR3 bases: TGCGCTGCGTGGGGTAATTATTATAAGAAACTCTTT.

A remark on this clone: The same CDR3 can be traced to other DNA sequences in this sample. The rearrangement uses TRGV4 and TRGJ1 or TRGJ2. As TCRdb names no J gene, one was assigned here on the basis of a DNA match to germline. Germline CDR1 is EGSTGY and CDR2 is YDSYTSSV. V shed 5 bases, J shed 10 bases, and the junction held 5 bases outside the gene matches. CDR3 length equals 10 residues. The CDR3 coding sequence is TGTGCCACCTGGGCCCCCAAGAAACTCTTT. Its protein is CATWAPKKLF.

Remarks on this clone: The same CDR3 also results from other DNA sequences found in this sample. The chain employs TRGV2 and TRGJP2. The J gene is not listed in TCRdb, so it was assigned here from a DNA match to germline. Germline assignment: CDR1 EGSNGY and CDR2 YDSYNSKV. This CDR3 comprises 15 residues. The V and J ends lost 0 bases and 3 bases, in that order; junction bases with no gene match: 4. CDR3 sequence reads: CATWDGPRSDWIKTF. For the CDR3, the DNA is TGTGCCACCTGGGACGGGCCGCGTAGTGATTGGATCAAGACGTTT.

In the case of this clone: Distinct nucleotide sequences in the sample also encode this CDR3. The genes are TRGV4 and TRGJ1 or TRGJ2. TCRdb lists no J gene, so it was determined here by aligning the DNA to germline. V shed 4 bases, J shed 2 bases, and the junction held 5 bases outside the gene matches. The CDR3 is 13 residues long. From germline, CDR1 is EGSTGY and CDR2 YDSYTSSV. DNA for the CDR3: TGTGCCACCTGGGACGGCGATTATTATAAGAAACTCTTT. Translating it yields CATWDGDYYKKLF.

The chain carries TRGV4 and TRGJP1. Here the J gene was assigned by germline matching of the DNA, as TCRdb has none. Unmatched junction bases numbered 10, after V lost 3 bases and J lost 0 bases. Germline V CDR1 and CDR2: EGSTGY, YDSYTSSV. CDR3 length: 17 residues. For the CDR3, the DNA is TGTGCCACCTGGGATACCCCGTTATATACCACTGGTTGGTTCAAGATATTT. Amino acids: CATWDTPLYTTGWFKIF.

The chain has TRGV2 and TRGJP1. Here the J gene was assigned by germline matching of the DNA, as TCRdb has none. The CDR3 runs to 17 residues. Germline CDR1 EGSNGY, CDR2 YDSYNSKV. The junction had 7 bases not matched to a gene; V was cut back by 0 bases and J by 0 bases. Here the CDR3 DNA reads TGTGCCACCTGGGACGGGCTGGACCATACCACTGGTTGGTTCAAGATATTT. It translates to CATWDGLDHTTGWFKIF.

A single count supports this clone. Possible read error: a much larger clone is one base away. The chain recombines TRGV8 with TRGJ1 or TRGJ2. The J gene, left out of TCRdb, was set here by checking the DNA against germline. This CDR3 region has 12 residues. V lost 7 bases, J lost 0 bases, and 3 bases stayed unmatched. Germline loops: CDR1 VENAVY, CDR2 YDSYNSRV. The CDR3, as DNA: TGTGCCACCTGCGAGAATTATTATAAGAAACTCTTT. This encodes CATCENYYKKLF.

J is TRGJ1 or TRGJ2 and V is TRGV8. The J gene comes from matching the DNA to germline here; TCRdb lacks it. V trimming: 0 bases; J trimming: 1 base; junction bases outside the gene matches: 6. The CDR3 is 15 amino acids. Germline V gene data show CDR1 as VENAVY and CDR2 as YDSYNSRV. CDR3 loop: CATWDRHGNYYKKLF. DNA for the CDR3: TGTGCCACCTGGGATAGGCATGGAAATTATTATAAGAAACTCTTT.

This clone turned up a few times. Other DNA sequences of this sample code for an identical CDR3. The rearrangement joins TRGV3 to TRGJ1 or TRGJ2. TCRdb leaves out the J gene; it was filled in here by matching the DNA to germline. The germline CDR1 and CDR2 sequences are VTNTFY and YDVSTARD (reference sequence). V lost 0 bases, J lost 4 bases, and 6 bases stayed unmatched. The CDR3 contains 14 residues. Here the CDR3 reads CATWDRLRYYKKLF. The CDR3 nucleotides are TGTGCCACCTGGGACAGGCTGCGGTATTATAAGAAACTCTTT.

The chain uses TRGV4 and TRGJ1 or TRGJ2. The J gene was not available in TCRdb and was assigned here by matching the DNA to germline segments. Germline V gene lookup returns CDR1 EGSTGY and CDR2 YDSYTSSV. Trimming at V came to 4 bases and at J to 3 bases, leaving 9 bases not matched to a gene. This CDR3 region has 14 residues. The CDR3 loop reads CATWDGRAYYKKLF. In DNA form, the CDR3 reads TGTGCCACCTGGGACGGGCGAGCTTATTATAAGAAACTCTTT.

This clone is medium-sized by share. The genes are TRGV3 and TRGJP2. TCRdb is silent on the J gene; assignment here came from matching the DNA to germline. The CDR3 is 13 amino acids. Germline V gene data show CDR1 as VTNTFY and CDR2 as YDVSTARD (reference sequence). The V segment lost 4 bases and the J segment 5 bases; nucleotides outside the gene matches: 4. As DNA, the CDR3 is TGTGCCACCTGGGAGAAGAGTGATTGGATCAAGACGTTT. As protein: CATWEKSDWIKTF.

This sequence joins TRGV2 and TRGJ1 or TRGJ2. The J gene was not available in TCRdb and was assigned here by matching the DNA to germline segments. Germline V gives CDR1 EGSNGY, CDR2 YDSYNSKV. The CDR3 covers 12 residues. V lost 0 bases, J lost 8 bases, and 4 bases stayed unmatched. CDR3 sequence: CATWDGVHKKLF. The CDR3 bases are TGTGCCACCTGGGACGGGGTCCATAAGAAACTCTTT.

This chain links TRGV8 with TRGJ1 or TRGJ2. The J gene, absent from TCRdb, was called here by matching the DNA to germline. CDR3 length: 14 amino acids. V was clipped by 4 bases and J by 3 bases; unmatched bases: 9. The germline V gene has CDR1 VENAVY and CDR2 YDSYNSRV. The DNA of the CDR3 is TGTGCCACCTGGGAACGAGAGGGTTATTATAAGAAACTCTTT. Protein product: CATWEREGYYKKLF.

This clone is termed large. It is likely a read error: a sequence one base away is far more abundant. J is TRGJP and V is TRGV9. Assignment of the J gene here rests on matching the DNA to germline, because TCRdb gives none. The germline V gene has CDR1 GITISATS and CDR2 ISYDGTV (reference sequence). The CDR3 runs 16 residues. The DNA for the CDR3 is TGTGCCTTGTGGGAGGTGCGAGAGTTGGGCATAAAAATCAAGGTATTT. Amino acids: CALWEVRELGIKIKVF.

This clone has a handful of counts. The chain employs TRGV3 and TRGJ1 or TRGJ2. TCRdb carries no J gene annotation; the J gene was assigned here by matching the DNA with germline. Germline loops: CDR1 VTNTFY, CDR2 YDVSTARD (reference sequence). V dropped 6 bases and J dropped 8; count of bases not matched to a gene: 10. The CDR3 loop spans 12 amino acids. The CDR3 loop is CATWTRRDKKLF. The CDR3 coding sequence is TGTGCCACCTGGACTCGCCGGGATAAGAAACTCTTT.